This T cell receptor (beta chain) was recovered during a study of T cell repertoires in cytomegalovirus infection. About the research overall: An indication of both CMV infection and matching HLA type came from public TCR beta signatures.

General study points: Summed frequency of public TCR beta families distinguished CMV carriers with the relevant HLA. In two of eight donors, the top clonotype was HLA-C-restricted CMV-specific.

As concerns this clonotype: As yet, its antigen is unknown.

Germline V CDR1 and CDR2: SEHNR, FQNEAQ (reference sequence). V shed 2 bases and J 0 bases; nucleotides not matched to a gene: 4. CDR3 size: 15 residues. MiXCR was run by TCRdb on the reads, yielding one entry per CDR3 protein. Of 8,000 or so distinct CDR3 sequences listed, about 53% are singletons. Source material: PBMCs, sequenced either directly or after in vitro stimulation (not recorded which). This chain uses TRBV7-9 with TRBJ2-7, with 7 bases matching TRBD2. The sequence derives from a human donor in good health (CMV status not recorded). Some clones in this sample may be carry-over from other donors' samples. CDR3 in DNA: TGTGCCAGCAGCTTATATGGCGGGGGCTCCTACGAGCAGTACTTC. This sequence encodes CASSLYGGGSYEQYF.